These 17 T cell receptor beta chains came from one sample sequenced in a study of PD-L1 blockade in urothelial cancer. The protocol was immunoSEQ multiplex PCR, while the TCRdb copy is restricted to in-frame clones and leaves out a portion. Of tens of thousands of clones detected, more than 75% appear once; the ten largest clones hold about 3.2%. Specimen: PBMCs, collected around atezolizumab (anti-PD-L1) treatment. The receptors originated from a man between 65 and 85 years old with urothelial cancer.

The V and J genes are TRBV6-5 and TRBJ2-2, with a possible D match to TRBD1 (5 bases). V was cut by 8 bases and J by 6 bases, with 16 bases left in between. This CDR3 spans 14 amino acids. The germline CDR1 and CDR2 sequences are MNHEY and SVGAGI. The CDR3 DNA follows: TGTGCCAGCCGGTTATCAGGGTATTCCGGGGAGCTGTTTTTT. It specifies CASRLSGYSGELFF.

V and J are TRBV13 and TRBJ1-1; tentative D call: TRBD1 (6 bases). The CDR3 runs to 15 residues. Germline lookup yields CDR1 PRHDT and CDR2 FYEKMQ (reference sequence). V dropped 9 bases and J dropped 4 bases, with 21 bases sitting between them. CDR3 nucleotide sequence: TGTGCCAGTCTCCGGGGGGCGAATTATGGCACTGAAGCTTTCTTT. Its protein product is CASLRGANYGTEAFF.

The rearrangement uses TRBV6-4 and TRBJ1-1; 7 bases match TRBD1. Germline V gives CDR1 MRHNA, CDR2 SNTAGT. This CDR3 spans 13 amino acids. The ends lost 5 bases at V and 4 bases at J; junction bases unmatched: 4. CDR3 sequence: CASSTGESTEAFF. The CDR3 DNA follows: TGTGCCAGCAGTACAGGGGAGAGCACTGAAGCTTTCTTT.

The CDR3, as DNA: TGTGCCAGCATCTGGGGCGGGCTAGCGGGTGATATCAATGAGCAGTTCTTC. It specifies CASIWGGLAGDINEQFF. This chain connects TRBV5-6 to TRBJ2-1; 8 bases line up with TRBD2. After removal of 6 bases from V and 6 bases from J, the junction contained 17 bases not matched to a gene. The germline V gene has CDR1 SGHDT and CDR2 YYEEEE. This CDR3 spans 17 amino acids.

The V call is TRBV15, the J call TRBJ1-5; D is ambiguous. Between the trimmed V and J ends, which lost 4 bases and 1 base, there was a span of 14 bases. CDR3 length: 16 residues. Germline V gene lookup returns CDR1 LNHNV and CDR2 YYDKDF (reference sequence). The CDR3 spells CATSTTDQRSNQPQHF. In DNA form, the CDR3 reads TGTGCCACCAGCACAACGGACCAGCGGAGCAATCAGCCCCAGCATTTT. The full variable domain, completed using reference TRBV15 and TRBJ1-5, is DAMVIQNPRYQVTQFGKPVTLSCSQTLNHNVMYWYQQKSSQAPKLLFHYYDKDFNNEADTPDNFQSRRPNTSFCFLDIRSPGLGDTAMYLCATSTTDQRSNQPQHFGDGTRLSIL.

J is TRBJ2-5 and V is TRBV19; 8 nucleotides align to TRBD2. CDR3 size: 14 residues. J lost 5 bases, V lost 1 base, and 3 bases had no gene match. Germline CDR1 is LNHDA and CDR2 is SQIVND (reference sequence). CDR3 sequence reads: CASSIGTSRETQYF. In DNA form, the CDR3 reads TGTGCCAGTAGTATAGGGACTAGCAGGGAGACCCAGTACTTC.

This clone was counted a single time. V usage is TRBV29-1 and J usage is TRBJ2-3; perhaps TRBD2 as D (6 bases). The CDR3 contains 15 residues. The V gene's germline CDR1 is SQVTM and CDR2 ANQGSEA. Trimming removed 3 bases from V and 5 bases from J, with 18 bases in between. The CDR3 nucleotides read TGCAGCGTTGATTTGGCGGGAACAGAAGGAGATACGCAGTATTTT. It yields the protein CSVDLAGTEGDTQYF.

This clone was recorded a few times. The chain uses TRBV5-1 and TRBJ2-3; 8 bases align to TRBD2. V shed 2 bases, J shed 6 bases, and the junction held 5 bases outside the gene matches. Germline-derived CDR1 and CDR2 are SGHRS and YFSETQ. The CDR3 totals 14 residues. Here the CDR3 reads CASSFGGRRDTQYF. CDR3 DNA sequence: TGCGCCAGCAGCTTCGGCGGGAGGAGGGATACGCAGTATTTT.

The chain joins TRBV7-9 to TRBJ1-3, with TRBD1 as a possible D gene (5 bases). The germline V gene has CDR1 SEHNR and CDR2 FQNEAQ (reference sequence). The CDR3 totals 15 residues. Trimming pared 1 base from V and 2 bases from J, leaving 9 bases between. The CDR3 DNA reads TGTGCCAGCAGCTTAGGCAGGGATGCTGGAAACACCATATATTTT. Amino acid sequence: CASSLGRDAGNTIYF. Full variable domain (outside the CDR3, taken from reference TRBV7-9 and TRBJ1-3): DTGVSQNPRHKITKRGQNVTFRCDPISEHNRLYWYRQTLGQGPEFLTYFQNEAQLEKSRLLSDRFSAERPKGSFSTLEIQRTEQGDSAMYLCASSLGRDAGNTIYFGEGSWLTVV.

The CDR3 region is CASSLFPRTSGTGELFF. CDR3 coding DNA: TGCGCCAGCAGCTTGTTCCCTCGCACCAGTGGCACCGGGGAGCTGTTTTTT. J is TRBJ2-2 and V is TRBV5-1; D unclear. The CDR3 is made up of 17 amino acids. The V and J ends lost 1 base and 4 bases respectively, with 17 bases between them. CDR1 SGHRS and CDR2 YFSETQ come from the germline V gene.

The chain links TRBV6-5 to TRBJ1-5, with D possibly TRBD1 on 5 matching bases. CDR3 length: 13 amino acids. Germline V gives CDR1 MNHEY, CDR2 SVGAGI. V was pared by 5 bases and J by 4 bases, with 9 bases between. The CDR3, as DNA: TGTGCCAGCAGTCTCGACAGAAATCAGCCCCAGCATTTT. The encoded protein is CASSLDRNQPQHF.

In this sample, this clone turned up once. The rearrangement uses TRBV28 and TRBJ2-7, with 9 positions matching TRBD1. J lost 5 bases, V lost 6 bases, and 5 bases had no gene match. CDR1 is MDHEN, CDR2 SYDVKM, per germline. This CDR3 is built from 13 residues. This CDR3 is CASRGTGFNEQYF. CDR3 DNA: TGTGCCAGCAGAGGGACAGGGTTTAACGAGCAGTACTTC. Drawing the rest from reference TRBV28 and TRBJ2-7, the complete variable domain is DVKVTQSSRYLVKRTGEKVFLECVQDMDHENMFWYRQDPGLGLRLIYFSYDVKMKEKGDIPEGYSVSREKKERFSLILESASTNQTSMYLCASRGTGFNEQYFGPGTRLTVT.

V gene TRBV19 combines with J gene TRBJ1-1, with 7 positions matching TRBD1. The V segment lost 6 bases and the J segment 1 base; nucleotides outside the gene matches: 14. The CDR3 spans 17 residues. CDR1 is LNHDA, CDR2 SQIVND, per germline (reference sequence). The CDR3 DNA reads TGTGCCAGTAGCCTAGTGCCGACCGGACAGGCGAACACTGAAGCTTTCTTT. It translates to CASSLVPTGQANTEAFF.

The CDR3 DNA reads TGTGCCAGCACCTTAAATGGGGCCTTGTCACCCCTCCACTTT. Its translation: CASTLNGALSPLHF. The rearrangement uses TRBV27 and TRBJ1-6; weak D call: TRBD1 (5 bases). Trimming cost V 7 bases and J 10 bases, with 17 bases left between them. The CDR3 has 14 residues. Germline CDR1 and CDR2: MNHEY and SMNVEV (reference sequence).

The sample holds a few counts of this clone. V is TRBV7-2 and J is TRBJ1-5; TRBD1 agrees at 12 bases. The length of the CDR3 is 16 residues. CDR1 is SGHTA, CDR2 FQGNSA, per germline. V was clipped by 5 bases and J by 6 bases; unmatched bases: 8. CDR3 region: CASSISGQGAGQPQHF. Here the CDR3 DNA reads TGTGCCAGCAGCATCTCGGGACAGGGGGCTGGTCAGCCCCAGCATTTT.

The chain recombines TRBV28 with TRBJ2-7, with unresolved D. Germline-derived CDR1 and CDR2 are MDHEN and SYDVKM. This CDR3 region has 14 residues. The V and J ends lost 1 base and 4 bases respectively, with 11 bases between them. The CDR3 is CASSLYQNFYEQYF. CDR3 sequence (DNA): TGTGCCAGCAGTTTATACCAGAATTTTTACGAGCAGTACTTC.

The chain combines TRBV11-3 with TRBJ2-2; 15 nucleotides match TRBD2. This CDR3 contains 15 residues. The V and J ends lost 5 bases and 7 bases, in that order; junction bases with no gene match: 2. Germline V gene lookup returns CDR1 SGHNT and CDR2 YENEEA. The CDR3 DNA sequence: TGTGCCAGCAGCCGGACTAGCGGGAGGGGCGGGGAGCTGTTTTTT. It is translated as CASSRTSGRGGELFF.